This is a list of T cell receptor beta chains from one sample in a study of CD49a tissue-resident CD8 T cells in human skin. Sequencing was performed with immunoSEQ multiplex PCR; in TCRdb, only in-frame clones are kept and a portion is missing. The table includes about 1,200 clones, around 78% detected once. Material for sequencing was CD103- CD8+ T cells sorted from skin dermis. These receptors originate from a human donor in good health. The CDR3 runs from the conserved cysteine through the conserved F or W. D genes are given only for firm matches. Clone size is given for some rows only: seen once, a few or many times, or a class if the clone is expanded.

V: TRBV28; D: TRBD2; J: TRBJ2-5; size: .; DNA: TGTGCCAGCAGTTTTATCCTAGCGGAAGTACTTCAAGAGACCCAGTACTTC; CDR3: CASSFILAEVLQETQYF
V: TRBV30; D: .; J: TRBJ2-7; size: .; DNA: TGTGCCTGGAGTGGTGGAGAGGGCTACGAGCAGTACTTC; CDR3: CAWSGGEGYEQYF
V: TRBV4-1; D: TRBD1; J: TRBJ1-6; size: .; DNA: TGCGCCAGCAGCCAAGTTCCCGACAGGGCCACTTCACCCCTCCACTTT; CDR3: CASSQVPDRATSPLHF
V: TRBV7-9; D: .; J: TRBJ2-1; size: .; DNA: TGTGCCAGCAGCTTAGTGGGCAGGGCTGAGCAGTTCTTC; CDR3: CASSLVGRAEQFF
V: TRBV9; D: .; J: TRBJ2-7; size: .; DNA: TGTGCCAGCAGCGCCGGGACCGAGGGGGCCTACGAGCAGTACTTC; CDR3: CASSAGTEGAYEQYF
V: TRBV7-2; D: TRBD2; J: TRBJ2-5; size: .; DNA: TGTGCCAGCAGCTTAGACGGGGGGGAAGAGACCCAGTACTTC; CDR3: CASSLDGGEETQYF
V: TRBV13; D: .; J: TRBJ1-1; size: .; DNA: TGTGCCAGCAGCTTAGGCCTCCTCGGGGGGAACACTGAAGCTTTCTTT; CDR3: CASSLGLLGGNTEAFF
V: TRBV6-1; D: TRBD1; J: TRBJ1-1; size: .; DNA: TGTGCCAGCAGTGAACGCTCGACAGGGATCACTGAAGCTTTCTTT; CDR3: CASSERSTGITEAFF
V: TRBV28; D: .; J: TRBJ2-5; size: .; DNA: TGTGCCAGCAGTTTCATGGAGACCCAGTACTTC; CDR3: CASSFMETQYF
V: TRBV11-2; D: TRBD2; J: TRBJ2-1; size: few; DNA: TGTGCCAGCAGCTTAGGAGCGGGGGGTTTAAGAGAGCAGTTCTTC; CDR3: CASSLGAGGLREQFF
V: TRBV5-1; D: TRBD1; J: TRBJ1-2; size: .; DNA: TGCGCCAGCAGCTTCCCCGGGACAGACTATGGCTACACCTTC; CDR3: CASSFPGTDYGYTF
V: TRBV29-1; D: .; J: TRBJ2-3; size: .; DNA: TGCAGCGCGAGCAGTAGTCCAGAGCGTACAGATACGCAGTATTTT; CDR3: CSASSSPERTDTQYF
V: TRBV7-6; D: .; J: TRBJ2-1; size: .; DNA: TGTGCCAGCAGCCAGATGATTTTCGATGAGCAGTTCTTC; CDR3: CASSQMIFDEQFF
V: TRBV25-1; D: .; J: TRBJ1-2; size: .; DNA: TGTGCCAGCAGTCACAGGGTTAATGCGGGCTACACCTTC; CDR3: CASSHRVNAGYTF
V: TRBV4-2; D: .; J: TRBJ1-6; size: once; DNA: TGTGCCAGCAGCTTGGAGCGGGTATCGGATTCACCCCTCCACTTT; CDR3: CASSLERVSDSPLHF
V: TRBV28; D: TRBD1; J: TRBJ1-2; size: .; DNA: TGTGCCAGCAGTTTTTTTGCCTATAGCACCGGGACAGACGTGTATGGCTACACCTTC; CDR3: CASSFFAYSTGTDVYGYTF
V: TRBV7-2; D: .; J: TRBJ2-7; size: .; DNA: TGTGCCAGCAGCTTTGGGCCAGACCTGACCTACGAGCAGTACTTC; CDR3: CASSFGPDLTYEQYF
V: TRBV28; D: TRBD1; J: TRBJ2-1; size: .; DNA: TGTGCCAGCTCACCAGGGGGTACATACAATGAGCAGTTCTTC; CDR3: CASSPGGTYNEQFF
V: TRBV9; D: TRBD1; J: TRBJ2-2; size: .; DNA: TGTGCCAGCAGCGTAGGGACAGGCATATTCACCGGGGAGCTGTTTTTT; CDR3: CASSVGTGIFTGELFF
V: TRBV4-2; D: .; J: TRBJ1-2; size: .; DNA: TGTGCCAGCAGCCCTCTCCCACATAAGGGCTACACCTTC; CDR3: CASSPLPHKGYTF
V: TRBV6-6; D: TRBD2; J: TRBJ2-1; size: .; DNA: TGTGCCAGCAGTTACCGGGGGGGGACCAATGAGCAGTTCTTC; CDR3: CASSYRGGTNEQFF
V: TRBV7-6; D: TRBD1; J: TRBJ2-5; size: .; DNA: TGTGCCAGCGGGGCGGACAGGGAAGAACAGTACCAAGAGACCCAGTACTTC; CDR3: CASGADREEQYQETQYF
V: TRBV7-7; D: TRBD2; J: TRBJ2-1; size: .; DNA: TGTGCTAGCAGCTTCAGACTAGCGGGCAACAATGAGCAGTTCTTC; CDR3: CASSFRLAGNNEQFF
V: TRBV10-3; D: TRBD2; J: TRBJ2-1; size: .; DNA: TGTGCCATCAGTGAGTCGACGGGGGGATACTACAATGAGCAGTTCTTC; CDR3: CAISESTGGYYNEQFF
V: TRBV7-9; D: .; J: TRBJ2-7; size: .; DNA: TGTGCCAGCAGCCCCGGGACTTCTTCCTCCTACGAGCAGTACTTC; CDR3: CASSPGTSSSYEQYF
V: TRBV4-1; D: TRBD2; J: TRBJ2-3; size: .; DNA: TGCGCCAGCAGCCAACCGACTAGCGGGAGGACAGATACGCAGTATTTT; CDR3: CASSQPTSGRTDTQYF
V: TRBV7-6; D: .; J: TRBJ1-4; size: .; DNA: TGTGCCAGCAGCGGTACGTCCTACGAAAAACTGTTTTTT; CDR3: CASSGTSYEKLFF
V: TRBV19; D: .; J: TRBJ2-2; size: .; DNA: TGTGCCAGTAGTATAAAGGGACACCCCGAACACCGGGGAGCTGTTTTT; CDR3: CASSIKGHPEHRGAVF
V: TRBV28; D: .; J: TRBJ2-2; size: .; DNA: TGTGCCAGCAGTTTATCGGACACCGGGGAGCTGTTTTTT; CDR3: CASSLSDTGELFF
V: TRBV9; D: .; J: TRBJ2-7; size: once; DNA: TGTGCCAGCTGCGCCGGGACCGAGGGGGCCTACGAGCAGTACTTC; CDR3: CASCAGTEGAYEQYF
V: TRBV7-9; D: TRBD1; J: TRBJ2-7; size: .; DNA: TGTGCCAGCACTAGTGGACAGGGATACTCCTACGAGCAGTACTTC; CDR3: CASTSGQGYSYEQYF
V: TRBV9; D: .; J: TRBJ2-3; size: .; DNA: TGTGCCAGCAGCGTCCCCCCGACAGATACGCAGTATTTT; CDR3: CASSVPPTDTQYF
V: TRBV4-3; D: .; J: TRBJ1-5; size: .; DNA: TGCGCCAGCAGCCAAGTAGGCGAGGGGGATCAGCCCCAGCATTTT; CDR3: CASSQVGEGDQPQHF
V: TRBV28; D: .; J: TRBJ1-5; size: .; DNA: TGTGCCAGCAGTTTCGGTCGGTTTATTAATCAGCCCCAGCATTTT; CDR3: CASSFGRFINQPQHF
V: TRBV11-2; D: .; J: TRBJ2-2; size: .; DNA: TGTGCCAGCAGCTTAACCCCTACCACCGGGGAGCTGTTTTTT; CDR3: CASSLTPTTGELFF
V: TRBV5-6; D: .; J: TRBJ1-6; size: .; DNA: TGTGCCAGCAGCTTGGAGCGGGTATCGGATTCACCCCTCCACTTT; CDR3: CASSLERVSDSPLHF
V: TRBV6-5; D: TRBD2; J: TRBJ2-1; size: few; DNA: TGTGCCAGTGCAACTAGCGGTTCTCACAATGAGCAGTTCTTC; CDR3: CASATSGSHNEQFF
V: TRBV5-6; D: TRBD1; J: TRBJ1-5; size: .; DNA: TGTGCCAGCAGCGCGGGGACAGGGATCGGTCAGCCCCAGCATTTT; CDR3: CASSAGTGIGQPQHF
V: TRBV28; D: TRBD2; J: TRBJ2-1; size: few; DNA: TGTGCCAGCAGTTTAACGCGGGAGGGCCAAATTGAGCAGTTCTTC; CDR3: CASSLTREGQIEQFF
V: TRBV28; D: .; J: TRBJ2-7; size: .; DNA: TGTGCCAGCAGTTTAGGCCCTCGGGGGGCCCACGAGCAGTACTTC; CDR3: CASSLGPRGAHEQYF
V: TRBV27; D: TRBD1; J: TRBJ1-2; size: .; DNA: TGTGCCAGCAGTTTATCCCGGGACAGGGGTGTTTATGGCTACACCTTC; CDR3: CASSLSRDRGVYGYTF
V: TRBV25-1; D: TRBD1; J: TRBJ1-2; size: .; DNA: TGTGCCAGCAGTGAAATAGGGGGCGGCTATGGCTACACCTTC; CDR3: CASSEIGGGYGYTF
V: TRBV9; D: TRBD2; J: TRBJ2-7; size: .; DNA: TGTGCCAGCAGCCCAAGGTCCGGCGGGAGGGGCATCCACGAGCAGTACTTC; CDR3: CASSPRSGGRGIHEQYF
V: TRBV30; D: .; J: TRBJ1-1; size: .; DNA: TGTGCCTGGAGTTCTTACACTGAAGCTTTCTTT; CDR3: CAWSSYTEAFF
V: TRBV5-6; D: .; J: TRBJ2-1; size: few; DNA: TGTGCCAGCAGCCTGCTACGAGGTAGGGAGCAGTTCTTC; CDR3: CASSLLRGREQFF
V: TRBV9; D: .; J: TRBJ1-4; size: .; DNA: TGTGCCAGCAGCATACGGGAACAGGGAACTAATGAAAAACTGTTTTTT; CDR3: CASSIREQGTNEKLFF
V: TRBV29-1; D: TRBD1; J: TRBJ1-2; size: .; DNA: TGCAGCGTTCCCGGGACAGGGGGCAAGTATGGCTACACCTTC; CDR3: CSVPGTGGKYGYTF
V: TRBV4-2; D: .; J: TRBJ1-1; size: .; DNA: TGTGCCAGCAGCCAAGATTTGTTGACAGAAGCTTTCTTT; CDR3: CASSQDLLTEAFF
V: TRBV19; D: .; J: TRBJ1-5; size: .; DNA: TGTGCCAGTAGTATTTGGGGGGGGAGCAATCAGCCCCAGCATTTT; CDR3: CASSIWGGSNQPQHF
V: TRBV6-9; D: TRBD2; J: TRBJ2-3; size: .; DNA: TGTGCCAGCAGACCCAACCAACTAGCGGGAGGATGGGCTACGCAGTATTTT; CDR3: CASRPNQLAGGWATQYF
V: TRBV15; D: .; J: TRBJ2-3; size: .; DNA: TGTGCCACCGGGCCGCGGGCCTCAGATACGCAGTATTTT; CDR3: CATGPRASDTQYF
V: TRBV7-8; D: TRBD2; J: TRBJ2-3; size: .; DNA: TGTGCCAGCAGCTTAAGGACTAGCCGCACAGATACGCAGTATTTT; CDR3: CASSLRTSRTDTQYF